This T cell receptor (beta chain) was captured in a study of shared clonotypes between healthy human individuals. Study-wide context: Every donor yielded three CD4 naive, three CD4 memory, two CD8 naive and one CD8 memory plate.

CDR1 is SGHRS, CDR2 YFSETQ, per germline. The CDR3 runs 14 residues. The V gene lost 0 bases and the J gene lost 1 base, with 4 bases spanning the gap. Assay used: immunoSEQ multiplex PCR; TCRdb lists only in-frame clones, some missing. The sample has roughly 2,500,000 clones; 93% are singletons. All donors were Caucasian adults living in Nashville, Tennessee. With respect to this clone: Other DNA sequences in this sample translate to the same CDR3.

The sequenced material came from naive CD4+ T cells from PBMCs. As for subset: CD45RA+ positively selected. V usage is TRBV5-1 and J usage is TRBJ2-2; no clear D. The TCR sequence derives from a man aged 18 to 35 in good health. Some clones in this sample may be carry-over from other donors' samples. CDR3 sequence (DNA): TGCGCCAGCAGCTTGGTTCTGAACACCGGGGAGCTGTTTTTT. Translation gives CASSLVLNTGELFF. The full variable domain, with the rest looked up from reference TRBV5-1 and TRBJ2-2, is KAGVTQTPRYLIKTRGQQVTLSCSPISGHRSVSWYQQTPGQGLQFLFEYFSETQRNKGNFPGRFSGRQFSNSRSEMNVSTLELGDSALYLCASSLVLNTGELFFGEGSRLTVL.